Presented here are 12 T cell receptor beta chains from one specimen sequenced in a study of T cells in Graves' hyperthyroidism and ophthalmopathy. Amplified TCR beta CDR3 regions came from RNA transcripts. RT-PCR in the first round (using the HTBI primer set) targeted the TCR CDR3. TCRdb reprocessed the multiplex PCR reads with MiXCR, giving one entry per CDR3 protein. In the table there are around 350,000 distinct CDR3 sequences, about 14% of which are singletons. The sequenced material came from blood. The receptor source for this set is a woman younger than 45 with Graves' ophthalmopathy.

This clonotype has ten or more counts. DNA for the CDR3: TGTGCCAGCAGCAATAACTACGAGCAGTACTTC. This encodes CASSNNYEQYF. This rearrangement joins TRBV7-8 to TRBJ2-7; no firm D call. The CDR3 sequence is 11 residues long. Germline loops: CDR1 SGHVS, CDR2 FQNEAQ. V lost 5 bases, J lost 3 bases, and 5 bases lay in between. The complete variable domain, with remaining parts taken from reference TRBV7-8 and TRBJ2-7, reads GAGVSQSPRYKVAKRGQDVALRCDPISGHVSLFWYQQALGQGPEFLTYFQNEAQLDKSGLPSDRFFAERPEGSVSTLKIQRTQQEDSAVYLCASSNNYEQYFGPGTRLTVT.

Many counts were recorded for this clonotype. The rearrangement uses TRBV28 and TRBJ1-1; maybe TRBD1 (5 bases). The CDR3 has 13 amino acids. Germline V gene lookup returns CDR1 MDHEN and CDR2 SYDVKM. The V end was cut by 7 bases, the J end by 0 bases, with 9 bases between. Here the CDR3 DNA reads TGTGCCAGCAAAACGGGGGTGAACACTGAAGCTTTCTTT. Translation: CASKTGVNTEAFF. Looking up the rest from reference TRBV28 and TRBJ1-1 gives the full variable domain: DVKVTQSSRYLVKRTGEKVFLECVQDMDHENMFWYRQDPGLGLRLIYFSYDVKMKEKGDIPEGYSVSREKKERFSLILESASTNQTSMYLCASKTGVNTEAFFGQGTRLTVV.

This clonotype appeared many times. The chain has TRBV20-1 and TRBJ1-5; D is undetermined. The CDR3 runs to 14 residues. The germline gives CDR1 DFQATT, CDR2 SNEGSKA (reference sequence). Trimming took 1 base from V and 5 from J, leaving 12 bases between them. The CDR3 nucleotides read TGCAGTGCTAGAGGAGGGTGGATCGATCAGCCCCAGCATTTT. Its protein is CSARGGWIDQPQHF.

This clonotype came up a few times. DNA for the CDR3: TGTGCCAGCAGTTACTCGCCATGGTCGACAGGGCACACCTACGAGCAGTACTTC. It specifies CASSYSPWSTGHTYEQYF. The chain combines TRBV28 with TRBJ2-7, with 7 bases identical to TRBD1. After removal of 4 bases from V and 2 bases from J, the junction contained 17 bases not matched to a gene. The CDR3 runs 18 residues. Germline CDR1 reads MDHEN; CDR2 reads SYDVKM.

This clonotype was observed many times. The chain has TRBV3-1 and TRBJ2-3; 8 bases fit TRBD1. The CDR3 consists of 14 residues. CDR1 is LGHDT and CDR2 is YNNKEL in the germline V gene (reference sequence). The J segment lost 3 bases and the V segment lost 6 bases, leaving 5 bases of the junction unmatched. The CDR3 is CASRHGQGTDTQYF. The CDR3 DNA sequence: TGTGCCAGCAGACACGGACAGGGTACAGATACGCAGTATTTT.

At least ten counts were recorded for this clonotype. The V and J genes are TRBV11-2 and TRBJ2-1; D ambiguous. The CDR3 runs 13 residues. CDR1 and CDR2 from the germline V gene are SGHAT and FQNNGV. The V gene lost 3 bases and the J gene lost 8 bases, with 11 bases spanning the gap. This chain's CDR3 is CASSFDRADEQFF. CDR3 bases: TGTGCCAGCAGCTTCGACCGCGCCGATGAGCAGTTCTTC.

The V call is TRBV12-3 or TRBV12-4, the J call TRBJ2-3; 14 bases fit TRBD2. Trimming took 7 bases from V and 1 from J; bases not matched to a gene: 7. CDR3 size: 17 residues. CDR3 protein: CASNSRLAGGRTDTQYF. In nucleotides, the CDR3 is TGTGCCAGCAACTCCCGACTAGCGGGGGGGCGCACAGATACGCAGTATTTT.

This clonotype was observed at least ten times. This chain joins TRBV28 and TRBJ2-7; D is possibly TRBD1 or TRBD2 (5 bases each). V lost 7 bases and J 3 bases, leaving 22 bases between the germline ends. The CDR3 runs 16 residues. CDR1 and CDR2 (germline): MDHEN, SYDVKM. CDR3 residues: CASTIHGAGTNYEQYF. The CDR3 nucleotides read TGTGCCAGCACCATCCACGGGGCAGGTACGAACTACGAGCAGTACTTC. The whole variable domain, remainder taken from reference TRBV28 and TRBJ2-7, is DVKVTQSSRYLVKRTGEKVFLECVQDMDHENMFWYRQDPGLGLRLIYFSYDVKMKEKGDIPEGYSVSREKKERFSLILESASTNQTSMYLCASTIHGAGTNYEQYFGPGTRLTVT.

This clonotype was picked up many times. V usage is TRBV2 and J usage is TRBJ1-5; D might be TRBD1 (6 bases). Germline lookup yields CDR1 SNHLY and CDR2 FYNNEI. Trimming took 1 base from V and 1 from J, leaving 8 bases between them. This CDR3 spans 15 amino acids. The CDR3 bases are TGTGCCAGCAGTGAAGACAGGGCCAGCAATCAGCCCCAGCATTTT. Translation gives CASSEDRASNQPQHF.

This clonotype was observed many times. This sequence joins TRBV30 and TRBJ1-1; D unresolved. The V end lost 0 bases, the J end lost 0 bases, and 17 bases lay between the germline ends. Germline V lookup: CDR1 GTSNPN, CDR2 SVGIG (reference sequence). The CDR3 covers 17 residues. CDR3 loop: CAWSVDYGGLMNTEAFF. The CDR3 DNA reads as TGTGCCTGGAGTGTTGACTACGGCGGACTTATGAACACTGAAGCTTTCTTT.

This clonotype was seen a handful of times. This chain uses TRBV10-2 with TRBJ2-2, with TRBD1 as a possible D gene (6 bases). Germline V CDR1 and CDR2: WSHSY, SAAADI. The CDR3 spans 14 residues. Trimming took off 5 bases at V and 5 bases at J, with 12 bases between the two ends. The CDR3 here is CASSNTGSTGELFF. The DNA for the CDR3 is TGCGCCAGCAGTAATACAGGGTCTACCGGGGAGCTGTTTTTT.

This clonotype showed up many times. This chain joins TRBV4-1 and TRBJ2-2; 9 nucleotides align to TRBD2. The germline V gene encodes CDR1 MGHRA and CDR2 YSYEKL. J was trimmed by 4 bases and V by 0 bases; bases with no gene match: 15. The CDR3 extends over 20 amino acids. CDR3 in amino acids: CASSQDLFGLLAGSTGELFF. In DNA form, the CDR3 reads TGCGCCAGCAGCCAAGATTTATTTGGGTTGCTAGCGGGGTCCACCGGGGAGCTGTTTTTT.